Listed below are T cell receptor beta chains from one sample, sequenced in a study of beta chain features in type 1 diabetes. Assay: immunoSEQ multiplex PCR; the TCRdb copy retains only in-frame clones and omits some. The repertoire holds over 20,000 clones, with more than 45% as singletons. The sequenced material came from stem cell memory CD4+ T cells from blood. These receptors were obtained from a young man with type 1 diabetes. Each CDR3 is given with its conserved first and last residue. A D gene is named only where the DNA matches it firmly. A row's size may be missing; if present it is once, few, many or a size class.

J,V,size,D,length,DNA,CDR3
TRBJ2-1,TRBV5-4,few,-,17,TGTGCCAGCAGCTTGGGTGGCGCAAGCGGTACCTACAATGAGCAGTTCTTC,CASSLGGASGTYNEQFF
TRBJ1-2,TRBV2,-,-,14,TGTGCCAGCAGTGAACGGGCCGGGGGGCGAGGCTACACCTTC,CASSERAGGRGYTF
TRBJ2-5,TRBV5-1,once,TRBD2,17,TGCGCCAGCAGCCCTGCGCTAGCGGGAGAGGCCTGGGAGACCCAGTACTTC,CASSPALAGEAWETQYF
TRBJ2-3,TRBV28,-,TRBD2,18,TGTGCCAGCAGTCCATTTAGCGGGAGGGTCAGTAGCACAGATACGCAGTATTTT,CASSPFSGRVSSTDTQYF
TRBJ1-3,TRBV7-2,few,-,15,TGTGCCAGCAGCCTCGGGAGGGCTTCTGGAAACACCATATATTTT,CASSLGRASGNTIYF
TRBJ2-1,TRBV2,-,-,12,TGTGCCAGCAGCCTGGAGGGAGGAGAGCAGTTCTTC,CASSLEGGEQFF
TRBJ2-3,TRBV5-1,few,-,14,TGCGCCAGCAGCTTGGATGGGCGAGCAGATACGCAGTATTTT,CASSLDGRADTQYF
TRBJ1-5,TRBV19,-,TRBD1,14,TGTGCCAGTAAAGTGGACAGGGTCGGCCAGCCCCAGCATTTT,CASKVDRVGQPQHF
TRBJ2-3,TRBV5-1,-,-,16,TGCGCCAGCAGCTTGGTCCGTGGGGCGACCACAGATACGCAGTATTTT,CASSLVRGATTDTQYF
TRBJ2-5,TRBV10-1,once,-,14,TGCGCCAGCAGTGACGGCTGGAGAGGGGAGACCCAGTACTTC,CASSDGWRGETQYF
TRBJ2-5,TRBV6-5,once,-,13,TGTGCCAGCAGTACACAGGTGGCAGAGACCCAGTACTTC,CASSTQVAETQYF
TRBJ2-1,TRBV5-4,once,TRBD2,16,TGTGCCAGCAGTAGGATACCGGGACTAGCGGACAATGAGCAGTTCTTC,CASSRIPGLADNEQFF
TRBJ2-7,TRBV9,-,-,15,TGTGCCAGCAGCGTAGAGGCGGGTCCCCCCGGCGAGCAGTACTTC,CASSVEAGPPGEQYF
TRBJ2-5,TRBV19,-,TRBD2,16,TGTGCCAGTAGTATAGTCGGGACTAGCGGAACAGAGACCCAGTACTTC,CASSIVGTSGTETQYF
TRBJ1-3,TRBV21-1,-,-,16,TGTGCCAGCATCCGGGGAAGAAATTTATCTGGAAACACCATATATTTT,CASIRGRNLSGNTIYF
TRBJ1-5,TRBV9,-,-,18,TGTGCCAGCAGCTCTCGAACCGGGACAATTTTTAGCAATCAGCCCCAGCATTTT,CASSSRTGTIFSNQPQHF
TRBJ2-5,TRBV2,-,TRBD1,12,TGTGCCAGCAGCGACAGGGGGGAGACCCAGTACTTC,CASSDRGETQYF
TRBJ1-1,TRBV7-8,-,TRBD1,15,TGTGCCAGCAGTCTTTGGGACAGTTTGAACACTGAAGCTTTCTTT,CASSLWDSLNTEAFF
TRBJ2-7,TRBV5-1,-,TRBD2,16,TGCGCCAGCAGCTCCCTCCCGGGACTAGCGATATACGAGCAGTACTTC,CASSSLPGLAIYEQYF
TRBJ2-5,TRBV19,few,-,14,TGTGCCAGTAGTCGCCTAGCGTTAGGAGAGACCCAGTACTTC,CASSRLALGETQYF
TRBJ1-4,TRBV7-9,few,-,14,TGTGCCAGCAGCTTATTCCAGGCTAATGAAAAACTGTTTTTT,CASSLFQANEKLFF
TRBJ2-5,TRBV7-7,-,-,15,TGTGCCAGCAGCCTAACCCAGACAGCGCAAGAGACCCAGTACTTC,CASSLTQTAQETQYF
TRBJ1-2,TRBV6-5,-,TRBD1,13,TGTGCCAGCAGGGGGGACAGAATCTATGGCTACACCTTC,CASRGDRIYGYTF
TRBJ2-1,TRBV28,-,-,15,TGTGCCAGCAGTTTACCCGTCCCTGGGGGGAATGAGCAGTTCTTC,CASSLPVPGGNEQFF
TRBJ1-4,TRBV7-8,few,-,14,TGTGCCAGCAGCTTACGGAGGGGTCCTGAAAAACTGTTTTTT,CASSLRRGPEKLFF
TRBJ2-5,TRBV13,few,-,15,TGTGCCAGCAGCTCCCCGCGGGACGGCCAAGAGACCCAGTACTTC,CASSSPRDGQETQYF
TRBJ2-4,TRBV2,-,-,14,TGTGCCAGCAGCGACTTTATGATCAAAAACATTCAGTACTTC,CASSDFMIKNIQYF
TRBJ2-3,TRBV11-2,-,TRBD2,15,TGTGCCAGCAGCTCCCCGGGTAGCGGGGGGAATACGCAGTATTTT,CASSSPGSGGNTQYF
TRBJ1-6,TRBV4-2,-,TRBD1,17,TGTGCCAGCAGCCAACCCCTGGACAGGGGAAGGAATTCACCCCTCCACTTT,CASSQPLDRGRNSPLHF
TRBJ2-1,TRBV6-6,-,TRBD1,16,TGTGCCAGCAGCGTACCAGACAGGGCACATCGCAATGAGCAGTTCTTC,CASSVPDRAHRNEQFF
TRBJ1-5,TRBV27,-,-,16,TGTGCCAGCAGTTCTCCCTTCCAGGGAAGGTTTTCACCCCAGCATTTT,CASSSPFQGRFSPQHF
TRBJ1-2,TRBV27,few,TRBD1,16,TGTGCCACCAGTAGGACAGGGGGCGCCGGTAACTATGGCTACACCTTC,CATSRTGGAGNYGYTF
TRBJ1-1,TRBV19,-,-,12,TGTGCCAGTAGTATATGGAACAGGGAAGCTTTCTTT,CASSIWNREAFF
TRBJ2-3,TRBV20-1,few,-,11,TGCAGTGCTGGCCCTTTAGATACGCAGTATTTT,CSAGPLDTQYF
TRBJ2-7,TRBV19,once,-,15,TGTGCCAGTGCCTCCTTAGGGGGCGGGAGGTTCGAGCAGTACTTC,CASASLGGGRFEQYF
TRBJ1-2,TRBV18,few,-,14,TGTGCCAGCTCACCCCCGTCCCTAAACTATGGCTACACCTTC,CASSPPSLNYGYTF
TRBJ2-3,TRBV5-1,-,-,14,TGCGCCAGCAGCTTGTCTCAGAGCACAGATACGCAGTATTTT,CASSLSQSTDTQYF
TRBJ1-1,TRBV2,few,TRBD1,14,TGTGCCAGCAGTTCCGGGACAGGGGATAATGAAGCTTTCTTT,CASSSGTGDNEAFF
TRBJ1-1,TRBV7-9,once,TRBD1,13,TGTGCCAGCAGACCCGACAGGGGGGAAGAAGCTTTCTTT,CASRPDRGEEAFF
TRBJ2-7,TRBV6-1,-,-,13,TGTGCCAGCAGTCCAGCGTCCCCTCGCGAGCAGTACTTC,CASSPASPREQYF
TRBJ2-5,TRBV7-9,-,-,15,TGTGCCAGCAGCTCAAAAGGAGGAGGGCCAGAGACCCAGTACTTC,CASSSKGGGPETQYF
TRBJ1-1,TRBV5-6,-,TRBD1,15,TGTGCCAGCAGCTTGACAGGGGTGGGAGACACTGAAGCTTTCTTT,CASSLTGVGDTEAFF
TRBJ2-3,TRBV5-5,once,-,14,TGTGCCAGCAGCTTATGGGAGGGCACAGATACGCAGTATTTT,CASSLWEGTDTQYF
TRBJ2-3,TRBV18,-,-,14,TGTGCCAGCTCACCTAAGCCCAGCACAGATACGCAGTATTTT,CASSPKPSTDTQYF
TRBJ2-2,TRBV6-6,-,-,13,TGTGCCAGCAGTATACAGGGCGCCGGGGAGCTGTTTTTT,CASSIQGAGELFF
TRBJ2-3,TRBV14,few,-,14,TGTGCCAGCAGCCCACTAGTATCCACAGATACGCAGTATTTT,CASSPLVSTDTQYF
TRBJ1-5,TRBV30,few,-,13,TGTGCCTGGGCCAGGGCGTTAAATCAGCCCCAGCATTTT,CAWARALNQPQHF
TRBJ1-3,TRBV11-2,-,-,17,TGTGCCAGCAGCTCCCGCGTCGGGGGAGTCTGGGGTCACACCATATATTTT,CASSSRVGGVWGHTIYF
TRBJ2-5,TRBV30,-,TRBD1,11,TGTGCCTGGGCAGGGGGAGAGACCCAGTACTTC,CAWAGGETQYF
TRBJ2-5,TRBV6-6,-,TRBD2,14,TGTGCCAGCAGTTCCATGCGGGGGTGGGAGACCCAGTACTTC,CASSSMRGWETQYF
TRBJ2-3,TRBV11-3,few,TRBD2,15,TGTGCCAGCAGCTCGGGGGGAACTAGCACAGATACGCAGTATTTT,CASSSGGTSTDTQYF
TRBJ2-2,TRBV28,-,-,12,TGTGCCAGCAGTGTGACAGCCGGGGAGCTGTTTTTT,CASSVTAGELFF